The rows below give T cell receptor beta chains drawn from one sample of a study of monozygotic twins with inflammatory bowel disease. No DNA is given; TCRdb re-called the 5' RACE reads and lists each CDR3 protein once. This table lists about 210,000 distinct CDR3 sequences. The material sequenced was blood. Receptors originate from a human donor with ulcerative colitis or Crohn's disease, or a healthy co-twin of an affected twin (not recorded which). CDR3s include the opening cysteine and the closing phenylalanine or tryptophan. Fields, in order: CDR3 protein, V gene, J gene, CDR3 length.

cdr3_aa: CATSFGLAGGLKDEQYF
v_call: TRBV15
j_call: TRBJ2-7
cdr3_length: 17

cdr3_aa: CSARPGNTYTQYF
v_call: TRBV20-1
j_call: TRBJ2-3
cdr3_length: 13

cdr3_aa: CASSQEWVGVNQPQHF
v_call: TRBV4-1
j_call: TRBJ1-5
cdr3_length: 16

cdr3_aa: CSARIGGSYEQYF
v_call: TRBV20-1
j_call: TRBJ2-7
cdr3_length: 13

cdr3_aa: CASSLGGGRTTEAFF
v_call: TRBV7-2
j_call: TRBJ1-1
cdr3_length: 15

cdr3_aa: CATSRDLTGLRNEKLFF
v_call: TRBV15
j_call: TRBJ1-4
cdr3_length: 17

cdr3_aa: CASSPYTNQPQHF
v_call: TRBV7-6
j_call: TRBJ1-5
cdr3_length: 13

cdr3_aa: CASRKPGGPGDGYTF
v_call: TRBV6-1
j_call: TRBJ1-2
cdr3_length: 15

cdr3_aa: CATGGQMNTEAFF
v_call: TRBV12-3/TRBV12-4
j_call: TRBJ1-1
cdr3_length: 13

cdr3_aa: CSVERSGGRTYNEQFF
v_call: TRBV29-1
j_call: TRBJ2-1
cdr3_length: 16

cdr3_aa: CASSPGDRAWGYTF
v_call: TRBV5-1
j_call: TRBJ1-2
cdr3_length: 14

cdr3_aa: CATSRDFTTAMNTEAFF
v_call: TRBV15
j_call: TRBJ1-1
cdr3_length: 17

cdr3_aa: CASSLEGPTDTQYF
v_call: TRBV5-1
j_call: TRBJ2-3
cdr3_length: 14

cdr3_aa: CASSSLAGGLSYNEQFF
v_call: TRBV19
j_call: TRBJ2-1
cdr3_length: 17

cdr3_aa: CASSPGRWNTEAFF
v_call: TRBV6-1
j_call: TRBJ1-1
cdr3_length: 14

cdr3_aa: CASSYTTSGRSQETYNEQFF
v_call: TRBV6-2/TRBV6-3
j_call: TRBJ2-1
cdr3_length: 20

cdr3_aa: CSGRLAPQGGHQPQHF
v_call: TRBV29-1
j_call: TRBJ1-5
cdr3_length: 16

cdr3_aa: CASSSEGGSSYEQYF
v_call: TRBV9
j_call: TRBJ2-7
cdr3_length: 15

cdr3_aa: CATSQSRQGLNEQFF
v_call: TRBV28
j_call: TRBJ2-1
cdr3_length: 15

cdr3_aa: CSASRDRNPYGYTF
v_call: TRBV20-1
j_call: TRBJ1-2
cdr3_length: 14

cdr3_aa: CASSPPSRWTEAFF
v_call: TRBV27
j_call: TRBJ1-1
cdr3_length: 14

cdr3_aa: CASSLGGLIWNEQYF
v_call: TRBV7-2
j_call: TRBJ2-7
cdr3_length: 15

cdr3_aa: CASSPTFMGDLGYTF
v_call: TRBV7-2
j_call: TRBJ1-2
cdr3_length: 15

cdr3_aa: CASSLLPGQGAWETQYF
v_call: TRBV5-1
j_call: TRBJ2-5
cdr3_length: 17

cdr3_aa: CASSPYLVGTDTQYF
v_call: TRBV7-2
j_call: TRBJ2-3
cdr3_length: 15

cdr3_aa: CASTPVGSSTDTQYF
v_call: TRBV11-2
j_call: TRBJ2-3
cdr3_length: 15

cdr3_aa: CASSLGSPNYGYTF
v_call: TRBV12-3/TRBV12-4
j_call: TRBJ1-2
cdr3_length: 14

cdr3_aa: CASSLVPQWNYGYTF
v_call: TRBV11-1
j_call: TRBJ1-2
cdr3_length: 15

cdr3_aa: CASSLVTSEAFF
v_call: TRBV5-5
j_call: TRBJ1-1
cdr3_length: 12

cdr3_aa: CASTTSGPEQFF
v_call: TRBV28
j_call: TRBJ2-1
cdr3_length: 12

cdr3_aa: CSARPFSYNEQFF
v_call: TRBV20-1
j_call: TRBJ2-1
cdr3_length: 13

cdr3_aa: CASRRDRLASTDTQYF
v_call: TRBV12-3/TRBV12-4
j_call: TRBJ2-3
cdr3_length: 16

cdr3_aa: CASSEQGNTGELFF
v_call: TRBV7-9
j_call: TRBJ2-2
cdr3_length: 14

cdr3_aa: CASSSWAGEADTQYF
v_call: TRBV4-1
j_call: TRBJ2-3
cdr3_length: 15

cdr3_aa: CASSPIPGHGVTDTQYF
v_call: TRBV18
j_call: TRBJ2-3
cdr3_length: 17